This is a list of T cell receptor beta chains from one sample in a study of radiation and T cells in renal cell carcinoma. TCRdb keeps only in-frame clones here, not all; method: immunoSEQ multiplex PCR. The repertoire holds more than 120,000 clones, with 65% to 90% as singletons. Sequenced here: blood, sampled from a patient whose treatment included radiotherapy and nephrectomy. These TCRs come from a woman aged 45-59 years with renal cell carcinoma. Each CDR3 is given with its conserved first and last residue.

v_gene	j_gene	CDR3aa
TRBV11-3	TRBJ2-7	CASSPGRRGEQYF
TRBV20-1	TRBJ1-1	CSEDINTEAFF
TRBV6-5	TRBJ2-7	CASSGFEQYF
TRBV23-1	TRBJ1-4	CASSPQLEAQFSWEKLFF
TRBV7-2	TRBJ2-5	CASSLTSGGQQETQYF
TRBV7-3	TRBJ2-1	CASSPRSGRFDEQFF
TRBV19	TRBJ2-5	CASSIGADNYQETQYF
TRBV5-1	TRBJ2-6	CASSSTPAGSGANVLTF
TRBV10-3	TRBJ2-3	CAITGGPTDTQYF
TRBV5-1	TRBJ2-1	CASSAGTSGHDEQFF
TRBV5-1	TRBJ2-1	CASSSGGSGSIHEQFF
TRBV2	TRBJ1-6	CASSRGNSPLHF
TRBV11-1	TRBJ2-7	CASSQQRGGEQYF
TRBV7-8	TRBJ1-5	CASRRAWNQPQHF
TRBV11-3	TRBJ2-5	CASSLGEEETQYF
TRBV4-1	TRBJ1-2	CASSYGTLNYGYTF
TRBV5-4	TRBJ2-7	CASSLGWGSVPYEQYF
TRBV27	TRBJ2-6	CASKGSSGANVLTF
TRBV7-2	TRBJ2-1	CASSLDRWDEQFF
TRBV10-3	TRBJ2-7	CAISDSYEQYF
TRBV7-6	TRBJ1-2	CASSLNTANYGYTF
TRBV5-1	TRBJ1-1	CASSTRQGRGTEAFF
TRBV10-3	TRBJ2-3	CAISESLTSGMSDTQYF
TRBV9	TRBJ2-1	CASSVHGTSGREEQFF
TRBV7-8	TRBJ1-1	CASSTVLNTEAFF
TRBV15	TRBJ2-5	CATSMTSDETQYF
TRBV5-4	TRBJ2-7	CASSLAGEQYF
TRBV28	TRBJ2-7	CASSFLLTSTGGEQYF
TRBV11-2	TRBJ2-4	CASSSGHENIQYF
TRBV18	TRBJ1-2	CASSRQGSDGYTF
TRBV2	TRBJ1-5	CASRGDRDSNQPQHF
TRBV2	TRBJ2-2	CASSETRPPGELFF
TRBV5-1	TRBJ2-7	CASSLEQASSYEQYF
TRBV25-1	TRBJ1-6	CASSVGTSPLHF
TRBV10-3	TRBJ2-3	CAISVSSGRDPDTQYF
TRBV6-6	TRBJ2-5	CASSSRRLSQETQYF
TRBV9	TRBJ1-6	CASSPAITANSPLHF
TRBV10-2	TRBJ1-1	CASREGGRYTEAFF
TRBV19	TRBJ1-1	CASNFGSPNTEAFF
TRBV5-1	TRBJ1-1	CASSWGQDEAFF
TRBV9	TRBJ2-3	CASSVDAGGYTDTQYF
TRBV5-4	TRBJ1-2	CASSSPVGGGLGYTF
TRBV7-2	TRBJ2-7	CASSLGRGYEQYF
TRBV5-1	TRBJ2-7	CASRPDSIYEQYF
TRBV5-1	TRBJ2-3	CASSVDGFGTDTQYF
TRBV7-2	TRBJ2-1	CASSSQGTGGLGEQFF
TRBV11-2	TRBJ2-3	CASSLDYTTTDTQYF
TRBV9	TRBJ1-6	CASSLTGGSTNSPLHF
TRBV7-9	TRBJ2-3	CASSLDRTSGRTQYF
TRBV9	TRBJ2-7	CASSPSGQGIEQYF
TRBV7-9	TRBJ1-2	CASSLAGDRPSQGYTF
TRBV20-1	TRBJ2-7	CSDQLGYEQYF
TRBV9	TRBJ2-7	CASGRGTAYEQYF